Included here is one T cell receptor beta chain sequence, with context. The data derive from a study of blood T cell repertoires in COVID-19. Original methodology: Amplification with reference gene primers provided the estimates of nucleated cell counts. The table came from immunoSEQ multiplex PCR; TCRdb's copy has only in-frame clones and leaves some out. The DNA gave D and trimming, while V, J and clone size come from that table. The sample lists over 85,000 clones, about 91% seen once, with roughly 8.3% in the top ten. The germline V gene has CDR1 SNHLY and CDR2 FYNNEI. This CDR3 spans 11 amino acids. Trimming took off 3 bases at V and 7 bases at J, with 5 bases between the two ends.

The chain uses TRBV2 and TRBJ2-3; the D is unclear. Sequenced input: peripheral blood. This sequence was found in an older woman with acute or convalescent COVID-19. CDR3 sequence (DNA): TGTGCCAGCAGTGACGAGTATACGCAGTATTTT. Translated: CASSDEYTQYF.